This note documents a single T cell receptor (beta chain) sequence. The data originate from a study of OX40 agonist ivuxolimab in advanced cancers. The assay was immunoSEQ multiplex PCR, and TCRdb's table has in-frame clones only and misses some. In the table there are 65,000 to 90,000 clones, about 80% of which are singletons. This CDR3 has 17 amino acids. Germline V gene data show CDR1 as MGHRA and CDR2 as YSYEKL. V gave up 0 bases and J gave up 4 bases; unmatched junction bases: 8. The clonotype comes from an adult with an advanced solid tumor such as melanoma, head and neck, liver or kidney cancer. This material consisted of CD4+ or CD8+ T cells sorted from blood, taken in a trial of the OX40 agonist ivuxolimab. The rearrangement joins TRBV4-1 to TRBJ1-2, with 10 bases identical to TRBD1. CDR3 sequence (DNA): TGCGCCAGCAGCCAAGATTGGGGGACAGGGGCAGGCTATGGCTACACCTTC. The encoded protein is CASSQDWGTGAGYGYTF.